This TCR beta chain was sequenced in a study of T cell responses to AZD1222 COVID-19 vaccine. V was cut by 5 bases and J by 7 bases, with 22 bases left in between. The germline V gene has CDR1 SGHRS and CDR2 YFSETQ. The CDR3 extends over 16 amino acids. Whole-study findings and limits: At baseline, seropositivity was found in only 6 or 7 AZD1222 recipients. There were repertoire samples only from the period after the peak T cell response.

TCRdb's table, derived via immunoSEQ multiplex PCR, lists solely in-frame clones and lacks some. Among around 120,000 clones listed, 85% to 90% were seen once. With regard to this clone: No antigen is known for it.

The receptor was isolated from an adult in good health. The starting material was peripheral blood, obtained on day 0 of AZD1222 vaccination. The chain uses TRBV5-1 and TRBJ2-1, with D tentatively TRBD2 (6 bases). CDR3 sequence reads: CASSLGGTSIGNEQFF. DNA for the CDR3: TGCGCCAGCAGTCTGGGGGGTACTAGCATCGGGAATGAGCAGTTCTTC. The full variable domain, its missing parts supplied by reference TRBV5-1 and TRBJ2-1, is KAGVTQTPRYLIKTRGQQVTLSCSPISGHRSVSWYQQTPGQGLQFLFEYFSETQRNKGNFPGRFSGRQFSNSRSEMNVSTLELGDSALYLCASSLGGTSIGNEQFFGPGTRLTVL.